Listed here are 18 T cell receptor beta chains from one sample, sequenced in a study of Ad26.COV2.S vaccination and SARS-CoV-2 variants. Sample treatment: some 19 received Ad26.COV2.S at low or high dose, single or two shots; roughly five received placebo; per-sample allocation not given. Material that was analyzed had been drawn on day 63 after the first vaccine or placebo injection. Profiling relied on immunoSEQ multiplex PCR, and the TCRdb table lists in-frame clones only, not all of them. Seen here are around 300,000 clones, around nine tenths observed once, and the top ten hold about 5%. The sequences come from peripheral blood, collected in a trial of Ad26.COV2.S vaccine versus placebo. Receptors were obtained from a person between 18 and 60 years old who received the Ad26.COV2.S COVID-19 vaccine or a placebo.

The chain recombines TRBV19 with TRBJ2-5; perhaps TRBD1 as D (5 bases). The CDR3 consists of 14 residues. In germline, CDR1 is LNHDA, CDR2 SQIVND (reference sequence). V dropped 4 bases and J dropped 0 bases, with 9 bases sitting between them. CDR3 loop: CASSTRQNQETQYF. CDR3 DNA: TGTGCCAGTAGTACGCGACAGAACCAAGAGACCCAGTACTTC.

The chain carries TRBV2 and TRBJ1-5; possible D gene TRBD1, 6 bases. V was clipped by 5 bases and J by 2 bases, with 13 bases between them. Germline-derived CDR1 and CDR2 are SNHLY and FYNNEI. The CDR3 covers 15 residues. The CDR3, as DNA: TGTGCCAGCAGTCCCCAGACAGGCGGCAATCAGCCCCAGCATTTT. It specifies CASSPQTGGNQPQHF.

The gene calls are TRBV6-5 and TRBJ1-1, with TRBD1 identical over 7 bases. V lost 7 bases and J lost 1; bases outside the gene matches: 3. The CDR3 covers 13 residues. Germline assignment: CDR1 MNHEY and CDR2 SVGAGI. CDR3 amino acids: CASKGTANTEAFF. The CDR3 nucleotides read TGTGCCAGCAAGGGGACAGCGAACACTGAAGCTTTCTTT.

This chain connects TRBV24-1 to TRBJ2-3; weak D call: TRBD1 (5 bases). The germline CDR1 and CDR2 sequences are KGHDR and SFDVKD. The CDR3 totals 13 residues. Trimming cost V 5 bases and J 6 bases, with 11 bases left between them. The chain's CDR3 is CATSGTSRDTQYF. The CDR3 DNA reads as TGTGCCACCAGTGGGACATCGAGGGATACGCAGTATTTT.

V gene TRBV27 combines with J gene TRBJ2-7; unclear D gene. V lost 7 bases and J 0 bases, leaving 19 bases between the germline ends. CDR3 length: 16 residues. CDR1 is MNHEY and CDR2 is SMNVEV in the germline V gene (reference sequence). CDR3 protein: CASKSPGATSSYEQYF. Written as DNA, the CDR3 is TGTGCCAGCAAATCTCCAGGAGCTACAAGCTCCTACGAGCAGTACTTC.

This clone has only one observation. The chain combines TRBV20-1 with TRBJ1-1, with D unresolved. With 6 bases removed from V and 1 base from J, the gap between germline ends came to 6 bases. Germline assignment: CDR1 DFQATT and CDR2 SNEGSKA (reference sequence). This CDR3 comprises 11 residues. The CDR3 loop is CSALRNTEAFF. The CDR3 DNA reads TGCAGTGCGCTCCGGAACACTGAAGCTTTCTTT.

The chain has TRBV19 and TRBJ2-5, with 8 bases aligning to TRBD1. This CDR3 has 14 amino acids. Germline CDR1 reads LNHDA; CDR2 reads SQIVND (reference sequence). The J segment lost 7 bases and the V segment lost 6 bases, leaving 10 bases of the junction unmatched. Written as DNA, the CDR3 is TGTGCCAGTAGGAGGTCCGGGACAGGCGGGACCCAGTACTTC. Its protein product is CASRRSGTGGTQYF. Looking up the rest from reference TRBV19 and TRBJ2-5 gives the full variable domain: DGGITQSPKYLFRKEGQNVTLSCEQNLNHDAMYWYRQDPGQGLRLIYYSQIVNDFQKGDIAEGYSVSREKKESFPLTVTSAQKNPTAFYLCASRRSGTGGTQYFGPGTRLLVL.

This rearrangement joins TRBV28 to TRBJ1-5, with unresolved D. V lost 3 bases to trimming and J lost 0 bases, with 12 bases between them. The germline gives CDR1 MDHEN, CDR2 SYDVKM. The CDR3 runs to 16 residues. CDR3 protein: CASSLRVSHSNQPQHF. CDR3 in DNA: TGTGCCAGCAGTTTGAGGGTCAGTCATAGCAATCAGCCCCAGCATTTT. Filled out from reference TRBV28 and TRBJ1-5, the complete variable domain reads DVKVTQSSRYLVKRTGEKVFLECVQDMDHENMFWYRQDPGLGLRLIYFSYDVKMKEKGDIPEGYSVSREKKERFSLILESASTNQTSMYLCASSLRVSHSNQPQHFGDGTRLSIL.

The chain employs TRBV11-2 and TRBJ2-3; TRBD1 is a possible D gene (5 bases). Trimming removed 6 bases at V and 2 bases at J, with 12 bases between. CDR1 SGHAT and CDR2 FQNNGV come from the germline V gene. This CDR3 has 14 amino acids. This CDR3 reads CASSQLGPTDTQYF. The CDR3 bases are TGTGCCAGCAGTCAATTGGGGCCCACAGATACGCAGTATTTT.

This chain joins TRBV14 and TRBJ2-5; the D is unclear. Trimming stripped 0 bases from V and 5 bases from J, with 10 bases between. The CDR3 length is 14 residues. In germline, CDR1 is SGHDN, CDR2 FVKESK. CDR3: CASSQDLVGETQYF. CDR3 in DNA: TGTGCCAGCAGCCAAGATCTGGTAGGGGAGACCCAGTACTTC.

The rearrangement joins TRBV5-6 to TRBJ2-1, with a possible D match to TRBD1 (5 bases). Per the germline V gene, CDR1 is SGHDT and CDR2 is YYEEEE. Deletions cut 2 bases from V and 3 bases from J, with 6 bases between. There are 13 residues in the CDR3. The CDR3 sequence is CASSLGDYNEQFF. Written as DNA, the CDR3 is TGTGCCAGCAGCTTAGGGGACTACAATGAGCAGTTCTTC.

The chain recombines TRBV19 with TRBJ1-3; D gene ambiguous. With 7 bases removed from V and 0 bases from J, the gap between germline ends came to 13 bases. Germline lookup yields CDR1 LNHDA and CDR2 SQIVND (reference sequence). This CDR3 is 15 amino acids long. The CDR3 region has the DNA TGTGCCAGTACCCCGGGCCTCGCCTCTGGAAACACCATATATTTT. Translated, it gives CASTPGLASGNTIYF. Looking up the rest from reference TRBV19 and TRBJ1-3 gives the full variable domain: DGGITQSPKYLFRKEGQNVTLSCEQNLNHDAMYWYRQDPGQGLRLIYYSQIVNDFQKGDIAEGYSVSREKKESFPLTVTSAQKNPTAFYLCASTPGLASGNTIYFGEGSWLTVV.

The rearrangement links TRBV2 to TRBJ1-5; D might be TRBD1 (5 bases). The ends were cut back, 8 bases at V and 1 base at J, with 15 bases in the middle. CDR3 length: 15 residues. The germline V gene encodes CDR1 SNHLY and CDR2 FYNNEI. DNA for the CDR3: TGTGCCAGCCGAGAGGGGCTTGCGAGCAATCAGCCCCAGCATTTT. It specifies CASREGLASNQPQHF.

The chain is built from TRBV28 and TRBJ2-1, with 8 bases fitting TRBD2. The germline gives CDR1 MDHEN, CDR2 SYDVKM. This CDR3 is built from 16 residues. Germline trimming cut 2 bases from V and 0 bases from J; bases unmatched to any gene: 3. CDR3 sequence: CASSLVTSVSYNEQFF. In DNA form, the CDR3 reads TGTGCCAGCAGTTTAGTGACTAGCGTCTCCTACAATGAGCAGTTCTTC.

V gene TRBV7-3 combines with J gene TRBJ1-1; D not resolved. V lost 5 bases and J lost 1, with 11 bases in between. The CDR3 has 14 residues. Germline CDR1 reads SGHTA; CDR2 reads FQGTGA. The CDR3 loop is CASSPVAGNTEAFF. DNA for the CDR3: TGTGCCAGCAGCCCCGTTGCGGGGAACACTGAAGCTTTCTTT.

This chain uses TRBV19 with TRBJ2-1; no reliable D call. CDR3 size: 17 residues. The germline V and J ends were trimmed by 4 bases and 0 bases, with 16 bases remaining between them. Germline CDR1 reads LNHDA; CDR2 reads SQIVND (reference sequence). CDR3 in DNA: TGTGCCAGTAGTACCCCCCTGGCACTCAGCTCCTACAATGAGCAGTTCTTC. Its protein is CASSTPLALSSYNEQFF.

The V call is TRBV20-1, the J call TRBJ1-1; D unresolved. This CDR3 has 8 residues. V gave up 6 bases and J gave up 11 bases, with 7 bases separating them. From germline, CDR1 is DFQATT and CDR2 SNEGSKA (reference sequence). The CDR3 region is CSALNAFF. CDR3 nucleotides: TGCAGTGCCCTAAACGCTTTCTTT.

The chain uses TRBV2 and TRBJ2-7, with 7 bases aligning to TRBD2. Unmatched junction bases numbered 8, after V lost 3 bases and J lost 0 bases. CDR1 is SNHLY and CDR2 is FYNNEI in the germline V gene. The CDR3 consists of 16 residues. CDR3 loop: CASSEMGRGSSYEQYF. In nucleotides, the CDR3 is TGTGCCAGCAGTGAGATGGGGCGGGGGAGCTCCTACGAGCAGTACTTC.